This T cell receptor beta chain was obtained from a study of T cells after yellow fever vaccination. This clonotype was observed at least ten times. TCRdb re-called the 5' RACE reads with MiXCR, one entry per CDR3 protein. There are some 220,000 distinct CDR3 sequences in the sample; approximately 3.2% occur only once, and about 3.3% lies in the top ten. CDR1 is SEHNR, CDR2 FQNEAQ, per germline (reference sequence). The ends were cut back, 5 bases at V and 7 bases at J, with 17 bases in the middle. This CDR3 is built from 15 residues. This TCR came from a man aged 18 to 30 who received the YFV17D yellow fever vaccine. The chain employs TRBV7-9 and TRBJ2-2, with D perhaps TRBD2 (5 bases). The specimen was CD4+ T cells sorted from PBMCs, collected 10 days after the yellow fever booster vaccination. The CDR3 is CASSPSSLAGGELFF. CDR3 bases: TGTGCCAGCAGCCCTAGCTCCCTAGCCGGCGGGGAGCTGTTTTTT.